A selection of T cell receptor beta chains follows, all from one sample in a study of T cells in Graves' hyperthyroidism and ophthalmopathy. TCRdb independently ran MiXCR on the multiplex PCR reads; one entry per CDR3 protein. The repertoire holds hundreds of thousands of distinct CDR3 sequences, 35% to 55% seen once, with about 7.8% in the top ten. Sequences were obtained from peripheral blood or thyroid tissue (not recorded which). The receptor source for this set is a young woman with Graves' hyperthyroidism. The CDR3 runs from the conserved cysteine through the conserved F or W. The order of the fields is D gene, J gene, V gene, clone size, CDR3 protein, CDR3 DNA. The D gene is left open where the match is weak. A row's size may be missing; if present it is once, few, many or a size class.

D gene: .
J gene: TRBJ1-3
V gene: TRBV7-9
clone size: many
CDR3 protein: CASTPPLDSNGNTIYF
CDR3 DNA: TGTGCCAGCACCCCGCCGCTGGACAGTAATGGAAACACCATATATTTT

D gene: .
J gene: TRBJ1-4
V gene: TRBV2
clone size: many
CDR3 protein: CASSYNEKLFF
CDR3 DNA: TGTGCCAGCAGTTATAATGAAAAACTGTTTTTT

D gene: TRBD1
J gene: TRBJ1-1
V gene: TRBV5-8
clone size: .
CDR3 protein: CASSETGGRTEAFF
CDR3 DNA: TGCGCCAGCAGCGAGACAGGGGGGAGAACTGAAGCTTTCTTT

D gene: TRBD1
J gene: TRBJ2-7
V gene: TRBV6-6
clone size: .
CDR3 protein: CASSYTGDYEQYF
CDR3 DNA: TGTGCCAGCAGTTATACAGGGGACTACGAGCAGTACTTC

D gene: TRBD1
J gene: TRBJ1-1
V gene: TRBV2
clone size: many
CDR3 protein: CASSEQGVGTEAFF
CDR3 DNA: TGTGCCAGCAGTGAACAGGGGGTCGGCACTGAAGCTTTCTTT

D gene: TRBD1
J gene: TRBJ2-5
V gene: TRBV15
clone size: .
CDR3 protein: CATSRAGQLQETQYF
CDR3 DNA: TGTGCCACCAGCAGAGCGGGACAGCTACAAGAGACCCAGTACTTC

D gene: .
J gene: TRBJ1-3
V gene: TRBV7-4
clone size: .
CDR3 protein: CASRTSSGNTIYF
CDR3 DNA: TGTGCTAGTAGGACCTCCTCTGGAAACACCATATATTTT

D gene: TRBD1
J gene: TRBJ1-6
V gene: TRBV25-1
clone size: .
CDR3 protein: CASSLTRQGSHSPLHF
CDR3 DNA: TGTGCCAGCAGCTTAACGCGACAGGGGAGTCATTCACCCCTCCACTTT

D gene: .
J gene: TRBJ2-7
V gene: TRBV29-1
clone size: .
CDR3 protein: CSAAERSYEQYF
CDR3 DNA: TGCAGCGCCGCTGAGCGGAGCTACGAGCAGTACTTC

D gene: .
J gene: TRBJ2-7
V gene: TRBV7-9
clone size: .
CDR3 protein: CASSLRELSYEQYF
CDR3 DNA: TGTGCCAGCAGCTTACGGGAGCTCTCCTACGAGCAGTACTTC

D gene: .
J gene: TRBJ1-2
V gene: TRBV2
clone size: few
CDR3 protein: CASSVQNSYGYTF
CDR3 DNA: TGTGCCAGCAGTGTACAAAATAGCTATGGCTACACCTTC

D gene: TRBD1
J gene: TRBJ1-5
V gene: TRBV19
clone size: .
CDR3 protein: CASSTGQGRLSQPQHF
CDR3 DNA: TGTGCCAGTAGTACGGGACAGGGTCGTCTCAGTCAGCCCCAGCATTTT

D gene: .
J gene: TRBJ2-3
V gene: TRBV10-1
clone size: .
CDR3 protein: CASSDPRGTDTQYF
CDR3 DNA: TGCGCCAGCAGTGACCCCAGGGGCACAGATACGCAGTATTTT

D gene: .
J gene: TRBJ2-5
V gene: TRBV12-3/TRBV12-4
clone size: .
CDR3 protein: CASSLTWAGETQYF
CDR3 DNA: TGTGCCAGCAGTTTAACTTGGGCAGGAGAGACCCAGTACTTC

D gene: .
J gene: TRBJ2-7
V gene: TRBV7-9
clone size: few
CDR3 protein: CASSPLGRPTYEQYF
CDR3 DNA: TGTGCCAGCAGCCCCCTCGGGCGACCTACCTACGAGCAGTACTTC

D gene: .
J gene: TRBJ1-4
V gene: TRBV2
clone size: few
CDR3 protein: CASRTLFLGEKLFF
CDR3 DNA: TGTGCCAGCCGAACTTTGTTCCTGGGGGAAAAACTGTTTTTT

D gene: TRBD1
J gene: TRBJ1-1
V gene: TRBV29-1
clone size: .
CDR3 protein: CSVEKPLRGQGKTEAFF
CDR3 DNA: TGCAGCGTGGAAAAGCCACTAAGGGGACAGGGGAAAACTGAAGCTTTCTTT

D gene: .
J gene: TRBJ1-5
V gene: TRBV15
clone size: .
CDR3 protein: CATSTPGRFSNQPQHF
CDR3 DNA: TGTGCCACCAGCACTCCCGGGAGGTTTAGCAACCAGCCCCAGCATTTT

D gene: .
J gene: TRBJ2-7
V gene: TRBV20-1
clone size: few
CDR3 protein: CSASAQSSYEQYF
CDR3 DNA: TGCAGTGCAAGTGCACAGAGCTCCTACGAGCAGTACTTC

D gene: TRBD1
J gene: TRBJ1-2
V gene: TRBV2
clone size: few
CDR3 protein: CASSTDRDGDYGYTF
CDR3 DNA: TGTGCCAGCAGTACCGACAGGGACGGCGACTATGGCTACACCTTC

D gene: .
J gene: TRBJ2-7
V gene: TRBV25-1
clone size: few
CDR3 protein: CASSFSLSGGVDYEQYF
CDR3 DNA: TGTGCCAGCAGTTTTTCGTTGTCCGGAGGGGTTGACTACGAGCAGTACTTC

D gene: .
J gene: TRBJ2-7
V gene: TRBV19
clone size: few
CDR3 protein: CASSVGFEQYF
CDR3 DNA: TGTGCCAGTAGTGTGGGATTCGAGCAGTACTTC

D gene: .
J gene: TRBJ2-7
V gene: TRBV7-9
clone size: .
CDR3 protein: CASSSLGQALIEQYF
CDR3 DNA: TGTGCCAGCAGCTCCCTTGGGCAGGCCCTTATCGAGCAGTACTTC

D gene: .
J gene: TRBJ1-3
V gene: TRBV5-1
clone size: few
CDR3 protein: CASSPGTAFNGNTIYF
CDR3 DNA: TGCGCCAGCAGCCCCGGGACGGCCTTCAATGGAAACACCATATATTTT

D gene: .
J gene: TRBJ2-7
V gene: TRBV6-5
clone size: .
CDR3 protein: CASIHGREQYF
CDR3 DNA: TGTGCCAGCATTCACGGCCGCGAGCAGTACTTC

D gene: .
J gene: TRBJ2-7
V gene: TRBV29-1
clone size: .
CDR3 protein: CSASPPEGPIEQYF
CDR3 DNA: TGCAGCGCCTCACCACCTGAGGGTCCCATCGAGCAGTACTTC

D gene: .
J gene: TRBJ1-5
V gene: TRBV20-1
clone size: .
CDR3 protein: CSARDRGDQPQHF
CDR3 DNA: TGCAGTGCTAGAGATAGGGGGGACCAGCCCCAGCATTTT

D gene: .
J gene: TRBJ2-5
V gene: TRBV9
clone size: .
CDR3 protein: CASSPRRKARQETQYF
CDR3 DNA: TGTGCCAGCAGCCCCCGGCGGAAGGCTAGACAAGAGACCCAGTACTTC

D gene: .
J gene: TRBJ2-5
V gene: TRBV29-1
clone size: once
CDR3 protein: CSVRLVSGGETQYF
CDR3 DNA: TGCAGCGTAAGACTCGTTTCGGGTGGGGAGACCCAGTACTTC

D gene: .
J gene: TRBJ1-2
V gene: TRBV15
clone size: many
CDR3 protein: CATSRVIQGGGYTF
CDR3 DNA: TGTGCCACCAGCAGAGTAATACAGGGAGGAGGCTACACCTTC

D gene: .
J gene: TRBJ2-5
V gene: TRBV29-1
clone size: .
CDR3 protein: CSARDPSGPRETQYF
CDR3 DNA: TGCAGTGCTAGAGATCCCTCGGGGCCAAGGGAGACCCAGTACTTC

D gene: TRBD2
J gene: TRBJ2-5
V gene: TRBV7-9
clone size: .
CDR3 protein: CASSPPPGGLHF
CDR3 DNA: TGTGCCAGCAGCCCTCCGCCGGGAGGGTTGCACTTC

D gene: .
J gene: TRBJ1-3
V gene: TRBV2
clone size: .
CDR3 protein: CASSPQGLPSGNTIYF
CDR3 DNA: TGTGCCAGCAGTCCACAGGGTCTCCCCTCTGGAAACACCATATATTTT

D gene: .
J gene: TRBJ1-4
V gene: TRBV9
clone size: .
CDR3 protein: CASTDEGSEKLFF
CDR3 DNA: TGTGCCAGCACCGACGAGGGAAGTGAGAAACTGTTTTTT

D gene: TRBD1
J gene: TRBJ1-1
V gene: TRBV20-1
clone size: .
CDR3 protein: CSANRQGEAFF
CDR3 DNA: TGCAGTGCTAACCGACAGGGAGAAGCTTTCTTT

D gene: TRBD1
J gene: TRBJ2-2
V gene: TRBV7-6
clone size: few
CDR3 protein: CASSFVTGGSGELFF
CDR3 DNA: TGTGCCAGCAGCTTCGTGACAGGGGGCTCCGGGGAGCTGTTTTTT

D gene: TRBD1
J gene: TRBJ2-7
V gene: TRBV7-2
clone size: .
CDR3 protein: CASSFRDRTEQYF
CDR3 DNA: TGTGCCAGCAGCTTCCGGGACAGGACCGAGCAGTACTTC

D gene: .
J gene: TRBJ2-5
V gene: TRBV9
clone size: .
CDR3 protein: CASSVVDPRESKTQYF
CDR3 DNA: TGTGCCAGCAGCGTAGTTGATCCTAGGGAAAGCAAGACCCAGTACTTC

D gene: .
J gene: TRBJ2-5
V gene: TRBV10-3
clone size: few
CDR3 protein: CATTYGTDRTAQETQYF
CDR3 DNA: TGTGCCACCACCTACGGTACTGACAGGACAGCCCAAGAGACCCAGTACTTC

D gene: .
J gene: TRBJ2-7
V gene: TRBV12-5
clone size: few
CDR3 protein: CASGSSRGPTYEQYF
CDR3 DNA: TGTGCTAGTGGTTCGTCTCGCGGGCCTACCTACGAGCAGTACTTC

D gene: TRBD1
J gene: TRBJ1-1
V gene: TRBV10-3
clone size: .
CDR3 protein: CAGSLSFRGTEAFF
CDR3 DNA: TGTGCCGGCAGCCTAAGCTTCAGGGGGACTGAAGCTTTCTTT

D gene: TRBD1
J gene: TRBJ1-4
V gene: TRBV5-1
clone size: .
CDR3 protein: CASSLGQAATNEKLFF
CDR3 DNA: TGCGCCAGCAGCTTAGGACAGGCTGCAACTAATGAAAAACTGTTTTTT

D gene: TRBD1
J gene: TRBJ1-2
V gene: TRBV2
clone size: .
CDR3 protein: CARSETGVDGYTF
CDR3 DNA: TGTGCCAGAAGTGAGACAGGGGTCGACGGCTACACCTTC

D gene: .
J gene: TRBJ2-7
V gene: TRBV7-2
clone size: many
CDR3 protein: CASSVQGSSYEQYF
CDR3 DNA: TGTGCCAGCAGCGTACAGGGTTCCTCCTACGAGCAGTACTTC

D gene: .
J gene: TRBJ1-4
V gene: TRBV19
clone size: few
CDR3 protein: CASTPGSFEKLFF
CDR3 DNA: TGTGCCAGTACACCGGGAAGTTTTGAAAAACTGTTTTTT

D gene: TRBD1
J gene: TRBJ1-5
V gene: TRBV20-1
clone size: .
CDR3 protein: CSAEGTGYSQPQHF
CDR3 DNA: TGCAGTGCTGAAGGGACAGGGTATAGTCAGCCCCAGCATTTT